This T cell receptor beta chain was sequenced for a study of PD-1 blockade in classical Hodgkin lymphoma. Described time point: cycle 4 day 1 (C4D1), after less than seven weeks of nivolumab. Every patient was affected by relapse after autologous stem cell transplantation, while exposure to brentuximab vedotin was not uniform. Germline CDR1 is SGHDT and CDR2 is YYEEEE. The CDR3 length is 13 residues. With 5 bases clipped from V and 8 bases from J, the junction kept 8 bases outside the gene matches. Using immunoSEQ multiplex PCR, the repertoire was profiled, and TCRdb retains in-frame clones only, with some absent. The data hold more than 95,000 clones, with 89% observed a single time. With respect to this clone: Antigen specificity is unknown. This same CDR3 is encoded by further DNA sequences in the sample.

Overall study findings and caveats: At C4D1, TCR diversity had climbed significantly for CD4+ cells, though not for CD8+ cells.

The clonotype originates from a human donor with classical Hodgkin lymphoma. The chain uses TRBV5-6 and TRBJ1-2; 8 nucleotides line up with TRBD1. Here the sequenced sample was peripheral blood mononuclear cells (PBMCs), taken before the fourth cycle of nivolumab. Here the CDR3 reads CASRTDRAGGYTF. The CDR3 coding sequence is TGTGCCAGCAGAACGGACAGGGCCGGCGGCTACACCTTC.